The sequence of this TCR beta chain was determined in a study of metastatic and nonmetastatic thyroid tumors. Study-wide background: Across peripheral blood and tumor or nodule tissue samples taken from malignant and benign thyroid patients, the repertoires were compared with one another.

About this clone itself: What it recognizes is unknown. A much larger clone sits a single nucleotide away, making a read error possible. At the DNA level, this CDR3 is encoded by other sequences in the same sample as well.

Study-level points and caveats: Relative to benign nodules, malignant thyroid tumors were reportedly characterized by significantly elevated TCR beta diversity in blood and tumor.

Original methodology: Using the CDR3 differences seen across clinicopathological groups, the authors built a distant-metastasis classifier for papillary thyroid cancer, which was meant to discriminate distant-metastatic patients. MiXCR reprocessed the PCR reads for TCRdb. The V and J calls reflect TCRdb's pipeline rather than the authors' work. The table shows about 39,000 clones, with about 20% occurring only once. Ahead of thyroid surgery, no patient had received treatment of any kind. Germline V gene lookup returns CDR1 LNHDA and CDR2 SQIVND (reference sequence). Trimming shortened V by 7 bases and J by 1 base, and 28 bases separated the two germline ends. CDR3 length: 19 amino acids.

Sequencing was done on a sample of tumor tissue. This chain connects TRBV19 to TRBJ1-1, with D possibly being TRBD1 (6 bases). This TCR derives from a female donor with papillary thyroid cancer or a benign thyroid nodule (not recorded which). Some clones in this sample may be carry-over from other donors' samples. The CDR3 sequence: CASKRYQGPGRGQNTEAFF. CDR3 in DNA: TGTGCCAGTAAACGGTATCAGGGGCCCGGTAGAGGGCAGAACACTGAAGCTTTCTTT.